This T cell receptor (beta chain) derives from a study of blood T cell repertoires in COVID-19. Across the study: The United States, Italy and Spain supplied acute and convalescent COVID-19 samples. PBMCs, B-cell-depleted T cells, or T cells provided the cDNA or gDNA that made up the material.

Study processing details: Reference gene primer amplification in the assay estimated nucleated cell counts. Sequenced by immunoSEQ multiplex PCR; TCRdb stores in-frame clones only, minus some. The V and J calls and clone size are taken from that table; D and trimming were inferred from the DNA. Here the sample spans roughly 160,000 clones, around 88% being singletons. The CDR3 consists of 15 residues. Germline V gene sequence: CDR1 MNHEY, CDR2 SVGAGI. V was pared by 6 bases and J by 5 bases, with 16 bases between. This clonotype was obtained from a woman in her 70s who had recovered from COVID-19. The sequencing sample was made of peripheral blood. This chain links TRBV6-5 with TRBJ2-2, with D possibly being TRBD2 (6 bases). CDR3 coding DNA: TGTGCCAGCAGCCCGGCCAGGGCGGGAACCGGGGAGCTGTTTTTT. Translating gives CASSPARAGTGELFF.